Each of the 14 T cell receptor beta chains below was sequenced from the same sample in a study of blood T cell repertoires in COVID-19. The table came from immunoSEQ multiplex PCR; TCRdb's copy has only in-frame clones and leaves some out. The table includes around 250,000 clones, around 90% detected once. Input material: peripheral blood. These receptors were taken from a woman in her 70s with COVID-19, enrolled during active disease.

CDR3 sequence reads: CASSPGQGATNEKLFF. The CDR3 DNA follows: TGTGCCAGCAGCCCGGGACAGGGAGCAACTAATGAAAAACTGTTTTTT. V is TRBV7-9 and J is TRBJ1-4, with 9 bases fitting TRBD1. The CDR3 runs to 16 residues. Germline CDR1 SEHNR, CDR2 FQNEAQ (reference sequence). Trimming removed 5 bases from V and 0 bases from J; junction bases left unmatched: 4.

The rearrangement joins TRBV18 to TRBJ1-2; TRBD1 is a possible D gene (5 bases). The CDR3 covers 14 residues. Germline V CDR1 and CDR2: KGHSH, LQKENI. V shed 1 base and J shed 3 bases, with 9 bases lying between them. The CDR3 loop is CASSPQGRDYGYTF. As DNA, the CDR3 is TGTGCCAGCTCACCACAGGGGCGCGACTATGGCTACACCTTC.

The chain carries TRBV4-1 and TRBJ2-1, with D possibly being TRBD2 (5 bases). There are 16 residues in the CDR3. Trimming shortened V by 0 bases and J by 3 bases, and 12 bases separated the two germline ends. The germline V gene encodes CDR1 MGHRA and CDR2 YSYEKL. CDR3 in DNA: TGCGCCAGCAGCCAAGATCCGGGGTTGGACTACAATGAGCAGTTCTTC. Protein product: CASSQDPGLDYNEQFF.

The chain recombines TRBV28 with TRBJ2-5; perhaps TRBD1 as D (5 bases). The CDR3 is 15 residues long. The ends were cut back, 7 bases at V and 6 bases at J, with 21 bases in the middle. CDR1 and CDR2 from the germline V gene are MDHEN and SYDVKM. The CDR3: CASNPPGQGGKTQYF. The CDR3 DNA follows: TGTGCCAGCAACCCCCCTGGTCAGGGTGGGAAGACCCAGTACTTC.

This chain connects TRBV5-4 to TRBJ1-1; TRBD1 might be the D (5 bases). The germline CDR1 and CDR2 sequences are SGHNT and YYREEE (reference sequence). The ends were cut back, 5 bases at V and 3 bases at J, with 11 bases in the middle. The CDR3 runs 13 residues. This CDR3 is CASREGPDTEAFF. In nucleotides, the CDR3 is TGTGCCAGCAGGGAGGGACCGGACACTGAAGCTTTCTTT. The full variable domain, in which reference TRBV5-4 and TRBJ1-1 provide the parts outside the CDR3, is ETGVTQSPTHLIKTRGQQVTLRCSSQSGHNTVSWYQQALGQGPQFIFQYYREEENGRGNFPPRFSGLQFPNYSSELNVNALELDDSALYLCASREGPDTEAFFGQGTRLTVV.

The genes are TRBV6-5 and TRBJ2-3, with TRBD2 identical over 8 bases. Trimming at V came to 6 bases and at J to 4 bases, leaving 6 bases not matched to a gene. The germline V gene encodes CDR1 MNHEY and CDR2 SVGAGI. The CDR3 length is 14 residues. The CDR3: CASRRTSSSDTQYF. The DNA for the CDR3 is TGTGCCAGCAGGCGGACTAGCTCCTCAGATACGCAGTATTTT.

The rearrangement links TRBV3-1 (or the pseudogene TRBV3-2) to TRBJ1-5; D gene ambiguous. Germline CDR1 reads LGHDT; CDR2 reads YNNKEL (reference sequence). V lost 0 bases, J lost 7 bases, and 7 bases lay in between. CDR3 size: 13 residues. Here the CDR3 reads CASSQDLGQPQHF. The DNA for the CDR3 is TGTGCCAGCAGCCAAGATTTGGGCCAGCCCCAGCATTTT.

This chain uses TRBV29-1 with TRBJ1-4, with 9 bases that match TRBD1. From germline, CDR1 is SQVTM and CDR2 ANQGSEA. The CDR3 contains 14 residues. The J segment lost 5 bases and the V segment lost 2 bases, leaving 3 bases of the junction unmatched. Written as DNA, the CDR3 is TGCAGCGTTGAAACCGGGACAGGGAATGAAAAACTGTTTTTT. Amino acids: CSVETGTGNEKLFF.

This chain links TRBV6-1 with TRBJ1-3; 7 bases map to TRBD1. J gave up 4 bases and V 6 bases, and 9 bases lay outside the gene matches. Germline CDR1 and CDR2: MNHNS and SASEGT. This CDR3 has 15 residues. CDR3 region: CASSRQGLRGNTIYF. The CDR3 DNA follows: TGTGCCAGCAGCCGACAGGGATTGAGAGGAAACACCATATATTTT.

Regarding this clone: The germline gene is not matched at one end of the junction; a read error may be the cause. CDR3 sequence: CASSLDSTYEQYF. The DNA of the CDR3 is TGTGCCAGCAGCCTAGACAGTACCTACGAGCAGTACTTC. This chain connects TRBV11-2 to TRBJ2-7; a weak D match, TRBD1 (5 bases). This CDR3 contains 13 residues. Germline V gene data show CDR1 as SGHAT and CDR2 as FQNNGV.

This chain links TRBV3-1 (or the pseudogene TRBV3-2) with TRBJ2-7; D perhaps matches TRBD1 (6 bases). The CDR3 runs 16 residues. The V end was cut by 3 bases, the J end by 4 bases, with 19 bases between. The germline V gene has CDR1 LGHDT and CDR2 YNNKEL (reference sequence). The CDR3 reads CASSHPTGPARYEQYF. The CDR3 DNA reads as TGTGCCAGCAGCCATCCCACAGGGCCGGCGAGGTACGAGCAGTACTTC.

In regard to this clone: Distinct nucleotide sequences in the sample also encode this CDR3. The V gene is TRBV7-2, the J gene TRBJ2-5; 7 bases agree with TRBD2. There are 16 residues in the CDR3. J was trimmed by 1 base and V by 3 bases; bases with no gene match: 8. Germline CDR1 SGHTA, CDR2 FQGNSA. For the CDR3, the DNA is TGTGCCAGCAGCTTGTCCCTTACGGGAGGCCAAGAGACCCAGTACTTC. Its translation: CASSLSLTGGQETQYF.

This clone was recorded a few times. The chain carries TRBV27 and TRBJ2-3; 7 bases map to TRBD2. V shed 3 bases and J 0 bases; nucleotides not matched to a gene: 6. The CDR3 spans 16 residues. Per the germline V gene, CDR1 is MNHEY and CDR2 is SMNVEV (reference sequence). The CDR3 nucleotides read TGTGCCAGCAGTTTCCAAGGGAGGGTAAGCACAGATACGCAGTATTTT. It yields the protein CASSFQGRVSTDTQYF.

This clone was detected only once. The chain combines TRBV10-3 with TRBJ1-5; 8 bases agree with TRBD1. CDR3 length equals 15 residues. Germline V gene lookup returns CDR1 ENHRY and CDR2 SYGVKD. J gave up 3 bases and V 4 bases, and 5 bases lay outside the gene matches. The CDR3 loop is CAISGLQGDNQPQHF. In DNA form, the CDR3 reads TGTGCCATCAGTGGGCTACAGGGGGACAATCAGCCCCAGCATTTT.